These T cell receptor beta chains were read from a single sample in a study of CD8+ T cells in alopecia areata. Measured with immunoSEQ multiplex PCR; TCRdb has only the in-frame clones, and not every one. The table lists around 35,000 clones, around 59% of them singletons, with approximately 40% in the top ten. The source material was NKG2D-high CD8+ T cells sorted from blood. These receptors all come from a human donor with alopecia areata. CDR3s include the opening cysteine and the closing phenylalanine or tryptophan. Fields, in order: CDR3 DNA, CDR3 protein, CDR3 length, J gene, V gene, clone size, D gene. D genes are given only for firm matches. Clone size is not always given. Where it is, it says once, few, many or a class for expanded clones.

CDR3nt: TGCAGCGTTATATGGGCTTCCTCCACTGAAGCTTTCTTT
CDR3aa: CSVIWASSTEAFF
len: 13
j_gene: TRBJ1-1
v_gene: TRBV29-1
abundance: few
d_gene: .

CDR3nt: TGTGCCAGCAGCGTGATCACAGATACGCAGTATTTT
CDR3aa: CASSVITDTQYF
len: 12
j_gene: TRBJ2-3
v_gene: TRBV7-2
abundance: .
d_gene: .

CDR3nt: TGTGCCTGGACGACTAGCGGGAGGCCTTACAATGAGCAGTTCTTC
CDR3aa: CAWTTSGRPYNEQFF
len: 15
j_gene: TRBJ2-1
v_gene: TRBV30
abundance: .
d_gene: TRBD2

CDR3nt: TGTGCCAGCAGCGGGGAGGGGTCCTACGAGCAGTACTTC
CDR3aa: CASSGEGSYEQYF
len: 13
j_gene: TRBJ2-7
v_gene: TRBV7-7
abundance: few
d_gene: TRBD2

CDR3nt: TGTGCCACAACAAGCGGGAGGGAGACAGATACGCAGTATTTT
CDR3aa: CATTSGRETDTQYF
len: 14
j_gene: TRBJ2-3
v_gene: TRBV19
abundance: few
d_gene: TRBD2

CDR3nt: TGCAGCGGCAGGGGTCTCCAAGAGACCCAGTACTTC
CDR3aa: CSGRGLQETQYF
len: 12
j_gene: TRBJ2-5
v_gene: TRBV29-1
abundance: .
d_gene: .

CDR3nt: TGTGCCAGCAGCGACCCTTGGGGGAGCTCCTACAATGAGCAGTTCTTC
CDR3aa: CASSDPWGSSYNEQFF
len: 16
j_gene: TRBJ2-1
v_gene: TRBV28
abundance: .
d_gene: .

CDR3nt: TGCGCCAGCAGCCGAGGGACTAGCGGACATTACAATGAGCAGTTCTTC
CDR3aa: CASSRGTSGHYNEQFF
len: 16
j_gene: TRBJ2-1
v_gene: TRBV4-1
abundance: .
d_gene: TRBD2

CDR3nt: TGTGCCAGCAGCCTTAAGGGGGAGAGGGTCGACGAGCAGTACTTC
CDR3aa: CASSLKGERVDEQYF
len: 15
j_gene: TRBJ2-7
v_gene: TRBV9
abundance: .
d_gene: .

CDR3nt: TGCGCCAGCAGCCCCCGTGAACTAGCGGGCTACAATGAGCAGTTCTTC
CDR3aa: CASSPRELAGYNEQFF
len: 16
j_gene: TRBJ2-1
v_gene: TRBV4-1
abundance: .
d_gene: TRBD2

CDR3nt: TGTGCCAGCAGCTTAGTAGCCGGGCTTTTGAACGAGCAGTACTTC
CDR3aa: CASSLVAGLLNEQYF
len: 15
j_gene: TRBJ2-7
v_gene: TRBV7-8
abundance: .
d_gene: .

CDR3nt: TGTGCCAGCAGCCAAGGGGCACCAGGGGCCTACGAGCAGTACTTC
CDR3aa: CASSQGAPGAYEQYF
len: 15
j_gene: TRBJ2-7
v_gene: TRBV4-2
abundance: once
d_gene: .

CDR3nt: TGTGCCAGCAGCCCTTCCGAGGGTGAGCAGTTCTTC
CDR3aa: CASSPSEGEQFF
len: 12
j_gene: TRBJ2-1
v_gene: TRBV9
abundance: .
d_gene: .

CDR3nt: TGCAGCGTTGAAAACCTCGGTGAGCAGTTCTTC
CDR3aa: CSVENLGEQFF
len: 11
j_gene: TRBJ2-1
v_gene: TRBV29-1
abundance: .
d_gene: .

CDR3nt: TGTGCCAGCACCCGGGGGCAGGAGCAGTTCTTC
CDR3aa: CASTRGQEQFF
len: 11
j_gene: TRBJ2-1
v_gene: TRBV6-6
abundance: once
d_gene: .

CDR3nt: TGTGCCAGCAGTCCTGGGGGGTACGAGCAGTACTTC
CDR3aa: CASSPGGYEQYF
len: 12
j_gene: TRBJ2-7
v_gene: TRBV6-6
abundance: .
d_gene: .

CDR3nt: TGTGCCATCAGTGAGTCTCTAGCGGGAGGATACAATGAGCAGTTCTTC
CDR3aa: CAISESLAGGYNEQFF
len: 16
j_gene: TRBJ2-1
v_gene: TRBV10-3
abundance: .
d_gene: TRBD2

CDR3nt: TGCGCCAGCATGGACAACTATGGCTACACCTTC
CDR3aa: CASMDNYGYTF
len: 11
j_gene: TRBJ1-2
v_gene: TRBV5-1
abundance: .
d_gene: .

CDR3nt: TGTGCCAGCAGCGGAAATGGCTACACCTTC
CDR3aa: CASSGNGYTF
len: 10
j_gene: TRBJ1-2
v_gene: TRBV9
abundance: few
d_gene: .

CDR3nt: TGTGCCAGCAGCCAAGGAGGCAGACCTCAAGAGACCCAGTACTTC
CDR3aa: CASSQGGRPQETQYF
len: 15
j_gene: TRBJ2-5
v_gene: TRBV14
abundance: .
d_gene: .

CDR3nt: TGCGCCAGCAGCCAAGAGTGGGACCTAAGTGAAAAACTGTTTTTT
CDR3aa: CASSQEWDLSEKLFF
len: 15
j_gene: TRBJ1-4
v_gene: TRBV4-3
abundance: .
d_gene: .

CDR3nt: TGTGCCAGCATCGGGAAGGAGGGGGAGCAGTTCTTC
CDR3aa: CASIGKEGEQFF
len: 12
j_gene: TRBJ2-1
v_gene: TRBV6-1
abundance: .
d_gene: .

CDR3nt: TGTGCCAGCGGCCGCATGGGGGGCGAGCAGTACTTC
CDR3aa: CASGRMGGEQYF
len: 12
j_gene: TRBJ2-7
v_gene: TRBV7-6
abundance: once
d_gene: .

CDR3nt: TGTGCCAGCAGTTTTCTAACCGGCTGGAACACTGAAGCTTTCTTT
CDR3aa: CASSFLTGWNTEAFF
len: 15
j_gene: TRBJ1-1
v_gene: TRBV27
abundance: .
d_gene: .

CDR3nt: TGTGCCAGCAGCGAGGATATGAGGGGGGCCTTTCAGCCCCAGCATTTT
CDR3aa: CASSEDMRGAFQPQHF
len: 16
j_gene: TRBJ1-5
v_gene: TRBV21-1
abundance: .
d_gene: .

CDR3nt: TGTGCCAGCAGTTCCGTTAGGGGATCAACTAATGAAAAACTGTTTTTT
CDR3aa: CASSSVRGSTNEKLFF
len: 16
j_gene: TRBJ1-4
v_gene: TRBV28
abundance: few
d_gene: .

CDR3nt: TGTGCCAGCAGCTTAGCACAGGGCAGGGTATCCGCGCAGTACTTC
CDR3aa: CASSLAQGRVSAQYF
len: 15
j_gene: TRBJ2-7
v_gene: TRBV7-9
abundance: .
d_gene: .

CDR3nt: TGTGCCAGCAGACCCCTCACCGGGGAGCTGTTTTTT
CDR3aa: CASRPLTGELFF
len: 12
j_gene: TRBJ2-2
v_gene: TRBV6-5
abundance: .
d_gene: .

CDR3nt: TGTGCCAGCAGCTTAAAACTAGCGGACCACAATGAGCAGTTCTTC
CDR3aa: CASSLKLADHNEQFF
len: 15
j_gene: TRBJ2-1
v_gene: TRBV7-3
abundance: .
d_gene: TRBD2

CDR3nt: TGCGCCAGCAGCCAAATAAACTATGAGCAGTTCTTC
CDR3aa: CASSQINYEQFF
len: 12
j_gene: TRBJ2-1
v_gene: TRBV4-1
abundance: few
d_gene: .

CDR3nt: TGTGCCAGCAGCTTGGCCGATCGGGTCTATGGCTACACCTTC
CDR3aa: CASSLADRVYGYTF
len: 14
j_gene: TRBJ1-2
v_gene: TRBV9
abundance: .
d_gene: .

CDR3nt: TGTGCCAGCAGCTTTACAGCGGGAGATTACAATGAGCAGTTCTTC
CDR3aa: CASSFTAGDYNEQFF
len: 15
j_gene: TRBJ2-1
v_gene: TRBV5-5
abundance: few
d_gene: TRBD2

CDR3nt: TGTGCCAGCAGCTTAGGCCCTAGCGGGATATCGGGGCAGTTCTTC
CDR3aa: CASSLGPSGISGQFF
len: 15
j_gene: TRBJ2-1
v_gene: TRBV13
abundance: .
d_gene: TRBD2

CDR3nt: TGTGCCAGCAGCTTGGGAAACACCGGGGAGCTGTTTTTT
CDR3aa: CASSLGNTGELFF
len: 13
j_gene: TRBJ2-2
v_gene: TRBV5-6
abundance: .
d_gene: .

CDR3nt: TGTGCCAGCAGCAAAGACGGGGCCGCAGGGAGATCCTACGAGCAGTACTTC
CDR3aa: CASSKDGAAGRSYEQYF
len: 17
j_gene: TRBJ2-7
v_gene: TRBV21-1
abundance: once
d_gene: .